This T cell receptor beta chain was retrieved from a study of cytomegalovirus exposure and HLA in healthy donors. Overall study findings and caveats: The study flagged around 160 TCR beta chains as cytomegalovirus-associated. Another analysis was done later, and it associated around 15,000 TCR beta sequences with HLA alleles at 0.05 false discovery rate.

This clone was seen more than once but under ten times. Antigen: not known. This donor has no recorded CMV serostatus. A multiplex PCR was run with 60 Vbeta primers and 13 Jbeta primers. Sequencing used immunoSEQ multiplex PCR; TCRdb keeps in-frame clones, though not all of them. In the table there are approximately 100,000 clones, less than 70% of which are singletons. The sequence was obtained from a human donor in good health. The source material was PBMCs.

CDR3 sequence (DNA): TGTGCCAGCAACAGAGAAGCCCAGGAGGGGTCTGGCTACACCTTC. It is translated as CASNREAQEGSGYTF. The rearrangement joins TRBV4-2 to TRBJ1-2; D may be TRBD1 (5 bases). Germline CDR1 LGHNA, CDR2 YNFKEQ. V dropped 7 bases and J dropped 7 bases, with 22 bases sitting between them. The CDR3 sequence is 15 residues long.